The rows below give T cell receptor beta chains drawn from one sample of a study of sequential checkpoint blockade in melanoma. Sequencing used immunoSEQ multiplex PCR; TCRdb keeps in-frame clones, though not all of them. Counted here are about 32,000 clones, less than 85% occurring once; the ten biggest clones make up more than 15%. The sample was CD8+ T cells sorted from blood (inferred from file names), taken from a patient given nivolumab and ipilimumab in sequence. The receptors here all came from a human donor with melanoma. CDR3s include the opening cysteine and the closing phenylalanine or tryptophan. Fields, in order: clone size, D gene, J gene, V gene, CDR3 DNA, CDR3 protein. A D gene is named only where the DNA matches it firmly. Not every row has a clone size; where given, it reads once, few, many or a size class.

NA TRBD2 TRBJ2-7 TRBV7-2 TGTGCCAGCAGCTGGGAGACTAGCGGGGGGGCCTACGAGCAGTACTTC CASSWETSGGAYEQYF
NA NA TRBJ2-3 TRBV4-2 TGTGCCAGCAGCCAAGATTTGGTGAGGGTGCCAGATACGCAGTATTTT CASSQDLVRVPDTQYF
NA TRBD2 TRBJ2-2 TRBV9 TGTGCCAGCAGCGTAGGAGGCCGTTGGGGGGGAGTCAACACCGGGGAGCTGTTTTTT CASSVGGRWGGVNTGELFF
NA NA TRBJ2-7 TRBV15 TGTGCCACCAGCAGGACTGGTAGCGCCCCGTACGAGCAGTACTTC CATSRTGSAPYEQYF
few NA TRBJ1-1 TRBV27 TGTGCCAGCAGTTTAAGTAAGGGGACTGAAGCTTTCTTT CASSLSKGTEAFF
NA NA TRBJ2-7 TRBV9 TGTGCCAGCAGCGTAGGGGGGACATCTCCCTACGAGCAGTACTTC CASSVGGTSPYEQYF
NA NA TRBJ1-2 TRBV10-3 TGTGCCATCAGTGAGTCTATGGTACAGACCTATGGCTACACCTTC CAISESMVQTYGYTF
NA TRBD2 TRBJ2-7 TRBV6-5 TGTGCCAGCAGCGGGAGGGGGGGCTGGGAGCAGTACTTC CASSGRGGWEQYF
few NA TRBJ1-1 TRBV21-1 TGTGCCAGCAGAGGGGTTTCGACGGCTTTCTTT CASRGVSTAFF
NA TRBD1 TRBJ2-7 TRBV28 TGTGCCAGCAGAGCCCTGACCGGGACAGGGCCCTACGAGCAGTACTTC CASRALTGTGPYEQYF
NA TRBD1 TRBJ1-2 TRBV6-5 TGTGCCAGTCAAACAGGGACAGTGGGTGATGGGGGCTACACCTTC CASQTGTVGDGGYTF
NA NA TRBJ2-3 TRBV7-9 TGTGCCAGCAGCTTAGATTACCGGGGATATTCCACAGATACGCAGTATTTT CASSLDYRGYSTDTQYF
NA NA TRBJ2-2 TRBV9 TGTGCCAGCAGCGTGGGGGCGCTGGGAACCGGGGAGCTGTTTTTT CASSVGALGTGELFF
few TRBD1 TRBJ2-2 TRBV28 TGTGCCAGCAGTGCCCTGGACAGGGCAAGCTCCAGCGGGGAGCTGTTTTTT CASSALDRASSSGELFF
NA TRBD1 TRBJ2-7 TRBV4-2 TGTGCCAGCAGCCCACTTACAGGGGTATCCTACGAGCAGTACTTC CASSPLTGVSYEQYF
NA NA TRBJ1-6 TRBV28 TGTGCCAGCAGTACAAATTCACCCCTCCACTTT CASSTNSPLHF
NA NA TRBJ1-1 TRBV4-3 TGCGCCAGCAGCCAAGAAGAGACCCGGGGGAACACTGAAGCTTTCTTT CASSQEETRGNTEAFF
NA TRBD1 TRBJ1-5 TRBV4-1 TGCGCCAGCAGCCCTCGATCCGGGACAGGGCCCAATCAGCCCCAGCATTTT CASSPRSGTGPNQPQHF
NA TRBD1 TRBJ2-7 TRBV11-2 TGTGCCAGCAGCTACAGGGGAGACCACGAGCAGTACTTC CASSYRGDHEQYF
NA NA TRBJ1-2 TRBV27 TGTGCCAGCAGTTTCCTCACGGGAAGTGGCTACACCTTC CASSFLTGSGYTF
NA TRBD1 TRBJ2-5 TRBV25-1 TGTGCCAGCAGTGAGCCCGACAGGGGCCTCCAAGAGACCCAGTACTTC CASSEPDRGLQETQYF
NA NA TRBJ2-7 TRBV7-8 TGTGCCAGCAGCTTAGCAGGGGGAACCCCATCCTACGAGCAGTACTTC CASSLAGGTPSYEQYF
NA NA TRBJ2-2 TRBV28 TGTGCCAGCAGTTTCACTCGGTGGACCGGGGAGCTGTTTTTT CASSFTRWTGELFF
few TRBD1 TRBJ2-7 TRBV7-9 TGTGCCAGCAGCGCGCTGGGGCAGGGGGCTGGCGAGCAGTACTTC CASSALGQGAGEQYF
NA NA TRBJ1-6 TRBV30 TGTGCCTGGAGATGGGCACCCTATAATTCACCCCTCCACTTT CAWRWAPYNSPLHF
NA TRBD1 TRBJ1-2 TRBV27 TGTGCCAGCAGTCCCCGGGACAGGGCTGGCTACACCTTC CASSPRDRAGYTF
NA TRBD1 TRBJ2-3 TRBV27 TGTGCCAGCAGTTACCTCCTGGGACAGGGGCCAGATACGCAGTATTTT CASSYLLGQGPDTQYF
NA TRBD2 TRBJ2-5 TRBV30 TGTGCCTGGAGTGGACTAGCGGGTGACCAAGAGACCCAGTACTTC CAWSGLAGDQETQYF
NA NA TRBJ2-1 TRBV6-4 TGTGCCAGCAGTGACGGGACACACAATGAGCAGTTCTTC CASSDGTHNEQFF
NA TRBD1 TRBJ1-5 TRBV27 TGTGCCAGTCGACAGGGAAATCAGCCCCAGCATTTT CASRQGNQPQHF
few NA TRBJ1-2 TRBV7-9 TGTGCCAGCAGTCTCCCCGGCAGGGCCTATGGCTACACCTTC CASSLPGRAYGYTF
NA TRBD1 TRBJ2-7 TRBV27 TGTGCCAGCAGTTTACGGGACAGCGCCTACGAGCAGTACTTC CASSLRDSAYEQYF
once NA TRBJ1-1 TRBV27 TGTGCCAGCAGTCTAAGTATGGGCTCTGAAGCTTTCTTT CASSLSMGSEAFF
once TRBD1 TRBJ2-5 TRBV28 TGTGCCAGCAGTTCTGCGGACAGGGGGTTGGAGACCCAGTACTTC CASSSADRGLETQYF
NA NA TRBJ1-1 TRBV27 TGTGCCAGCAGTCCCGGGGGGGGTTCGAACACTGAAGCTTTCTTT CASSPGGGSNTEAFF
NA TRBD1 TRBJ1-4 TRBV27 TGTGCCAGCAGTGGGACAGGAACTAATGAAAAACTGTTTTTT CASSGTGTNEKLFF
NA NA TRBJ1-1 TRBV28 TGTGCCAGCAGTTCGCAGGAAAGTCGGAACACTGAAGCTTTCTTT CASSSQESRNTEAFF
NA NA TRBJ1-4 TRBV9 TGTGCCAGCAGCGTATATGACGGGCGGGGTAGGCGGGAAAAACTGTTTTTT CASSVYDGRGRREKLFF
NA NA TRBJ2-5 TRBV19 TGTGCCAGTAGTATACACAGACAAGAGACCCAGTACTTC CASSIHRQETQYF
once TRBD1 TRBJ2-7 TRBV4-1 TGCGCCAGCAGCGAACAGGGGCCGGACCACGAGCAGTACTTC CASSEQGPDHEQYF
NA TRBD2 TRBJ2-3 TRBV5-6 TGTGCCAGCAGCTTGGGTACGGCGGGGGTTTTCACAGATACGCAGTATTTT CASSLGTAGVFTDTQYF
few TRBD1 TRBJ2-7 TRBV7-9 TGTGCCAGCAGCCCAGGGGGATCCTACGAGCAGTACTTC CASSPGGSYEQYF
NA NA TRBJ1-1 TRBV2 TGTGCCAGCAGTGATTTTACTCGGGCTTTCTTT CASSDFTRAFF
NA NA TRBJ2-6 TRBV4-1 TGCGCCAGCAGCCCAAGAGGCACAGGGCTACCCTACAACGTCCTGACTTTC CASSPRGTGLPYNVLTF
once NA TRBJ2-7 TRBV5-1 TGCGCCAGCAGCTCGGGACTTGCCTACGAGCAGTACTTC CASSSGLAYEQYF
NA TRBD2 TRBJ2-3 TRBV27 TGTGCCAGCAGTTTAGAGCGGGGAGCTAGCACAGATACGCAGTATTTT CASSLERGASTDTQYF
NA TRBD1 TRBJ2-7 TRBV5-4 TGTGCCAGCAGCTCGGTGGGGACAGGGGACGAGCAGTACTTC CASSSVGTGDEQYF
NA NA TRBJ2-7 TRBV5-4 TGTGCCAGCAGTCAGCGGGCCCTCGAAATCGAGCAGTACTTC CASSQRALEIEQYF
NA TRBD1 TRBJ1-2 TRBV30 TGTGCCTGGACCGCCGTCAGGGGGGTCTATGGCTACACCTTC CAWTAVRGVYGYTF
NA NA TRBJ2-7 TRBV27 TGTGCCAGCAGTTTAGGGGGCCTCCAGTACTTC CASSLGGLQYF
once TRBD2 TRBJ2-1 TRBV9 TGTGCCAGCAGCGTATCCAGCGGGGGCTCCTACAATGAGCAGTTCTTC CASSVSSGGSYNEQFF
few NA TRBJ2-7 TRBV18 TGTGCCAGCTCATCGACAGAGTCCTACGAGCAGTACTTC CASSSTESYEQYF
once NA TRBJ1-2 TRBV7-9 TGTGCCAGCAGCCCCGGAGCTGGGGAGTATGGCTACACCTTC CASSPGAGEYGYTF
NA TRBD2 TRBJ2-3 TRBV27 TGTGCCAGCAGTTCTACCGGGACTAGTAGCACAGATACGCAGTATTTT CASSSTGTSSTDTQYF
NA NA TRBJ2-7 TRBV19 TGTGCCAGTACTTCCCGGGACTCCTACGAGCAGTACTTC CASTSRDSYEQYF
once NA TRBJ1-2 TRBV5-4 TGTGCCAGCAGCAGGGGTGACTATGGCTACACCTTC CASSRGDYGYTF
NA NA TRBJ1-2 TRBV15 TGTGCCACCAGCACAAACAGGAACCCTTCCTATGGCTACACCTTC CATSTNRNPSYGYTF
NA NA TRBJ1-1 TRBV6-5 TGTGCCAGCAGCCATCAGGAGAACACTGAAGCTTTCTTT CASSHQENTEAFF
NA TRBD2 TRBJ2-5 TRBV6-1 TGTGCCAGCAGTGATTTAGAAGGGACTAACTACCAAGAGACCCAGTACTTC CASSDLEGTNYQETQYF
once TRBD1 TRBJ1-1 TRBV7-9 TGTGCCAGCAGACCGTCATTACAGGGGAAGAACACTGAAGCTTTCTTT CASRPSLQGKNTEAFF